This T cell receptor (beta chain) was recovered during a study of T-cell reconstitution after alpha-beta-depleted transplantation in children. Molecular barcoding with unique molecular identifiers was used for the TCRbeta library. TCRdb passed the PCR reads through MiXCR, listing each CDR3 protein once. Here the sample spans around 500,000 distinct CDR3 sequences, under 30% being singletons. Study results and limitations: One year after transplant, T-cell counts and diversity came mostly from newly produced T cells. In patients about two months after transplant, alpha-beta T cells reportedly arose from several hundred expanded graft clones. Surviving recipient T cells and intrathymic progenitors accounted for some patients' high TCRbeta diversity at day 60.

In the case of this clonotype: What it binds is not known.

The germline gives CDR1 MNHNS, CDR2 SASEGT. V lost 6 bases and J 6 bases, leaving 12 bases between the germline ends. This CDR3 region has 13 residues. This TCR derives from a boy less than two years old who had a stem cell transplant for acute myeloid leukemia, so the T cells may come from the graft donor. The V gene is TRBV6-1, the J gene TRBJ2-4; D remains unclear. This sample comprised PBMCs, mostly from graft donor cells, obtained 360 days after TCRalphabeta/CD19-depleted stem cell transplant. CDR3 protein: CASSSHGVNIQYF. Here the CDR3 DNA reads TGTGCCAGCAGCTCCCATGGAGTAAACATTCAGTACTTC.